In its sample, the clone carrying this TCR beta chain was seen a few times. TCRdb's table, derived via immunoSEQ multiplex PCR, lists solely in-frame clones and lacks some. The sample shows some 140,000 clones, approximately 81% of them seen only once. This record comes from a study of blood T cell repertoires in COVID-19. In the study overall: Researchers got acute and convalescent COVID-19 samples from the United States, Italy and Spain. The analysed material was cDNA or gDNA that came from T cells, B-cell-depleted T cells, or PBMCs.

Germline loops: CDR1 MNHEY, CDR2 SMNVEV (reference sequence). V shed 2 bases and J shed 5 bases, with 12 bases lying between them. The CDR3 is made up of 15 amino acids. The sequence was collected from a woman aged 55 to 70 with active or convalescent COVID-19. V gene TRBV27 combines with J gene TRBJ2-2, with D unresolved. What was sequenced was peripheral blood. CDR3 sequence: CASSLEPKSTGELFF. The DNA for the CDR3 is TGTGCCAGCAGTTTAGAACCTAAGTCGACCGGGGAGCTGTTTTTT.